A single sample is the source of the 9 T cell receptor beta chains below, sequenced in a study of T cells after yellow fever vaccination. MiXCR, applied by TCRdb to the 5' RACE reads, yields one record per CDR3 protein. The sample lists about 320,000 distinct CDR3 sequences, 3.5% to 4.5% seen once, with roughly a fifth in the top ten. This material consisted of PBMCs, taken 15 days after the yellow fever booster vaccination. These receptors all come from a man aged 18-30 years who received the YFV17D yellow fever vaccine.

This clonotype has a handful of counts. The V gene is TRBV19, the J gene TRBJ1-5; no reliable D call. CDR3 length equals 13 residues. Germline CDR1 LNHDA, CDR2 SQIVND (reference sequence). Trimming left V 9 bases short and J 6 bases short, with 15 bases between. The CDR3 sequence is CASCRTVLQPQHF. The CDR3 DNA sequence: TGTGCCAGCTGTCGAACGGTTCTTCAGCCCCAGCATTTT.

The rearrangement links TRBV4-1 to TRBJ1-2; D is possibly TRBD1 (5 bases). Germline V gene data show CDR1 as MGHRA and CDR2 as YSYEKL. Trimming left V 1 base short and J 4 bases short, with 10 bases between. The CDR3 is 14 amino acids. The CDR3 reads CASSQGQGSYGYTF. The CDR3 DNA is TGCGCCAGCAGCCAAGGGCAGGGATCCTATGGCTACACCTTC.

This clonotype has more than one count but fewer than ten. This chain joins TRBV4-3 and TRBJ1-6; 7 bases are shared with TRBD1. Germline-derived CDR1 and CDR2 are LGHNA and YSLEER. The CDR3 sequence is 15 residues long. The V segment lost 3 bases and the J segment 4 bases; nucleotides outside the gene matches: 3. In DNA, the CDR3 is TGCGCCAGCAGCCAGGGACAGACTTATAATTCACCCCTCCACTTT. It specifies CASSQGQTYNSPLHF.

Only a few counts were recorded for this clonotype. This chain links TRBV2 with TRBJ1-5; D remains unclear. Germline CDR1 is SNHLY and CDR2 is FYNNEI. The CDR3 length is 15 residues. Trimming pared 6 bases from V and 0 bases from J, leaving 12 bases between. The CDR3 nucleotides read TGTGCCAGCAGGGGAGGTCTACGTAGCAATCAGCCCCAGCATTTT. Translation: CASRGGLRSNQPQHF.

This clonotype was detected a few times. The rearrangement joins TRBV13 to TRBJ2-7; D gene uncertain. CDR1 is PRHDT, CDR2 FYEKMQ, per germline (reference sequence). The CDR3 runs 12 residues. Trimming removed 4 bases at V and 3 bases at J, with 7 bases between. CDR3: CASSSSHYEQYF. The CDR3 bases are TGTGCCAGCAGCTCCTCCCACTACGAGCAGTACTTC.

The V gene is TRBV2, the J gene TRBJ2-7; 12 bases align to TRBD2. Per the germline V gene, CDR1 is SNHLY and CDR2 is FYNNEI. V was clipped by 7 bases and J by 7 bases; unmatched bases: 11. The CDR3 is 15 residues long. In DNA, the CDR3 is TGTGCCAGCAAGGTGACTAGCGGGGGACCGGGTGAGCAGTACGTC. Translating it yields CASKVTSGGPGEQYV.

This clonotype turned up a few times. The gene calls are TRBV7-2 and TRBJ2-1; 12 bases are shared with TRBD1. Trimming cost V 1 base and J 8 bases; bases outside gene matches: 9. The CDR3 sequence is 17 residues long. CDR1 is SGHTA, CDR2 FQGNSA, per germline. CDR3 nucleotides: TGTGCCAGCAGCTTAGGGTCGCGGGACAGGGGGCTGGATGAGCAGTTCTTC. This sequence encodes CASSLGSRDRGLDEQFF.

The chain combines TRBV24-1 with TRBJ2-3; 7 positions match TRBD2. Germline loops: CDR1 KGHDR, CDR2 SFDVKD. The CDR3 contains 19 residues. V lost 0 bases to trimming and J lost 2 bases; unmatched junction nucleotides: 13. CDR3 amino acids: CATSDLHSPTSDYTDTQYF. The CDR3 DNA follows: TGTGCCACCAGTGATTTGCATAGCCCCACTAGCGATTACACAGATACGCAGTATTTT.

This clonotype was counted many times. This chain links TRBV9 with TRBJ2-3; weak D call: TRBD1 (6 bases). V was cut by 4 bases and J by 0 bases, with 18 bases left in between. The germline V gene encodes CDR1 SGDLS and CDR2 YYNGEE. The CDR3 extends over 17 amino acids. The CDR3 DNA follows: TGTGCCAGCAGCACTCAGGGACAATCGATAAGCACAGATACGCAGTATTTT. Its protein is CASSTQGQSISTDTQYF.